This T cell receptor beta chain was recorded in a study of blood T cell repertoires in COVID-19. Study details: Material from acute and convalescent COVID-19 was sourced from the United States, Italy and Spain. Sources were T cells, B-cell-depleted T cells, or PBMCs; the material itself was cDNA or gDNA.

Authors' processing steps: Cell counts per sample came from amplifying reference gene primers. Assay: immunoSEQ multiplex PCR; the TCRdb copy retains only in-frame clones and omits some. The V and J calls and clone size were taken over from that table, and D and trimming were inferred from the DNA. The sample lists about 130,000 clones; around four fifths were seen once. The source is a man aged 60 to 75 with acute or convalescent COVID-19. Sequencing input: peripheral blood.

Here the CDR3 DNA reads TGTGCCAGCAGCTTAGGTGTCGTCAATCAGCCCCAGCATTTT. Translating gives CASSLGVVNQPQHF. The gene calls are TRBV7-9 and TRBJ1-5, with D hard to call. Germline CDR1 SEHNR, CDR2 FQNEAQ (reference sequence). V shed 1 base and J shed 3 bases, with 7 bases lying between them. The CDR3 is 14 residues long.